This T cell receptor (beta chain) originates from a study of T cell responses to AZD1222 COVID-19 vaccine. Study-level results: Donors in the cohort were predominantly white British and more often female, and clonal diversity was possibly underestimated. The breadth and depth of Spike-specific TCRs increased once two AZD1222 doses had been given. Close to half of all spike-specific TCRs reportedly target regions of the variants that are unmutated.

The method was immunoSEQ multiplex PCR; TCRdb's version includes in-frame clones alone and lacks a portion of them. In the table there are more than 150,000 clones, 90% to 95% of which are singletons. Deletions cut 3 bases from V and 4 bases from J, with 9 bases between. The CDR3 is 13 residues long. Germline V CDR1 and CDR2: MNHNS, SASEGT. With regard to this clone: Its antigen is not identified.

The rearrangement uses TRBV6-1 and TRBJ1-2; tentatively, D is TRBD1 (5 bases). The TCR was taken from an adult in good health. Source: peripheral blood, taken on day 0 of AZD1222 vaccination. CDR3 amino acids: CASSDQRGYGYTF. For the CDR3, the DNA is TGTGCCAGCAGTGATCAGAGGGGCTATGGCTACACCTTC.